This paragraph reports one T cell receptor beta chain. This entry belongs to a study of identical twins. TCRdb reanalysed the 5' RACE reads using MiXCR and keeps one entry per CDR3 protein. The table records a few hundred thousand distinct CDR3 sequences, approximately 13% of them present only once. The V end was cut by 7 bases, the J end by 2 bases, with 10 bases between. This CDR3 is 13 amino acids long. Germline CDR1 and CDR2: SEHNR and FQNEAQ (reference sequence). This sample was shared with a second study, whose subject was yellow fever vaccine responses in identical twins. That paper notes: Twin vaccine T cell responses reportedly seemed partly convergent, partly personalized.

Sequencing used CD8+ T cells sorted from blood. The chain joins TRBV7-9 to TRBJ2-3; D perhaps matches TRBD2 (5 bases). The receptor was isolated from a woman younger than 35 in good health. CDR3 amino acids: CASTGNSTDTQYF. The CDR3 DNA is TGTGCCAGCACCGGGAACTCCACAGATACGCAGTATTTT.